This entry describes one TCR beta chain. Its cognate antigen has yet to be identified. The record has no base qualities; no much larger clone is one base away. The data belong to a study of shared clonotypes between healthy human individuals (dated by TCRdb to 2020 to 2022). Context from the whole study: The cohort comprised a couple of women and a few men aged 18 to 49 years. Per donor, three plates each were used for CD4 naive and CD4 memory, two for CD8 naive, and one for CD8 memory. Blood TCR repertoires of roughly five healthy adults were deeply sequenced to estimate repertoire size and the extent of clonotype sharing between individuals. To increase sequencing depth and limit assay-specific biases, different laboratories used diverse techniques to prepare libraries and sequence TCR repertoires. Per donor, leukapheresis produced somewhere between about 0.9 and 9.5 billion PBMCs. What the authors observed across the whole study: Pairwise subsampling led to the expectation that sequencing depth would affect the degree of clonotype sharing among donors. Only blood was sampled, and tissue TCR repertoires likely differ from those in blood. Naive subsets generally had larger estimated clonotype richness than memory subsets did. Across four donors, 5% to 6% of naive CD4, 3.5% of naive CD8, 2.3% of memory CD4, and 0.4% of memory CD8 clonotypes were shared. Rarefaction of sorted-subset datasets indicated incomplete sequencing despite the large sequencing depth. Compared with non-shared clonotypes, clonotypes shared by all four sorted-subset donors had higher generation probabilities. Because the study included a small number of donors, the genetic and exposure-history diversity represented was limited.

The junction shows trimming of 4 bases on V and 8 bases on J, and the gene matches do not reach 11 bases of it. From the germline V gene (reference sequence), CDR1 is SGHNT and CDR2 is YYREEE. Measured from the cysteine to the phenylalanine, the CDR3 is 14 residues long. Of the read, only the CDR3 DNA is kept; its 42 bases are in frame from base 1. CD8 naive samples consisted of CD45RO-negative cells that were positively selected for CCR7, yielding a CD45RA+CCR7+ population without TemRA cells. The donors were healthy, HIV-negative adults with no recently reported acute infections or vaccinations. Every donor was a Caucasian adult living in Nashville, Tennessee, USA. After blood collection by leukapheresis, PBMCs were isolated using Ficoll-Histopaque density gradient centrifugation and then cryopreserved in the vapor phase of liquid nitrogen. Analytical flow cytometry was used to check the purity and quantity of each magnetically sorted T cell population. From each sorted fraction, genomic DNA was isolated and quantified by UV absorbance on a Nanodrop 2000c.

Using the deep immunoSEQ assay, multiplex PCR amplified TCR CDR3 regions from genomic DNA. Genomic DNA extracted from each cell subset was distributed evenly over all wells of several immunoSEQ 96-well plates, and each plate served as one replicate. Each replicate PCR for sorted subsets received roughly 0.2 ug genomic DNA, equal to about 30,000 T cell genomes. Purified libraries were quantified with a Qubit 3.0 fluorometer, sized on a Bioanalyzer 2100, and re-quantified with the KAPA Library Quantification kit. A separate single-read 150-cycle Illumina NextSeq 550 flow cell was used to sequence each immunoSEQ 96-well plate. Per the source publication's procedure: Because the immunoSEQ output included only junctional sequences and no quality scores, the filtering could not be the same as the filtering used for full-length reads. To assign V/J genes and CDR3, sequences were annotated using PyIR, a Python wrapper for IgBLAST v1.9, with IMGT germline references. Any read was removed if the V/J assignment was weak (E-value above 1e-6), the CDR3 was missing, or the read contained stop codons, out-of-frame junctions, or ambiguous translated residues. V3J clonotypes were defined as sequences sharing an identical inferred V gene, J gene, and CDR3 amino acid sequence. Percentage overlap between repertoires was computed as shared unique clonotypes divided by the size of the smaller repertoire. Richness of each repertoire was evaluated using RTK rarefaction, the Chao1 estimator, and Recon v2.1 estimates of unobserved clonotypes. OLGA was used to compute generation probabilities for all TCRbeta clonotypes that the gDNA method yielded from a handful of donors. Entries here come from immuneACCESS through TCRdb and include only in-frame sequences with V and J called. Some clones fail to appear in such tables; in the studies checked, an unresolved V gene covers under half of the shortfall, and the cause of the remainder is unknown. From that table come the V and J calls and clone size; the DNA was used to work out D and trimming. This sample holds nearly 2 million clones; about 95% were observed only once. Approximately 1.2% of the sample is taken by the ten largest.

The TCR comes from a young man in good health. The material sequenced was naive CD8+ T cells sorted from blood. The sample's cell subset or site, from its label and the paper: CD45RA+CCR7+. The chain couples TRBV5-4 to TRBJ1-2, with TRBD1 matching 7 junction bases. The CDR3 corresponds to CASSLGGGAGGYTF. The DNA reads TGTGCCAGCAGCCTAGGAGGGGGCGCGGGCGGCTACACCTTC. Full variable domain (CDR3 extended with the reference TRBV5-4 and TRBJ1-2 proteins): ETGVTQSPTHLIKTRGQQVTLRCSSQSGHNTVSWYQQALGQGPQFIFQYYREEENGRGNFPPRFSGLQFPNYSSELNVNALELDDSALYLCASSLGGGAGGYTFGSGTRLTVV.